The 4 T cell receptor beta chains given below trace back to one sample, sequenced in a study of regulatory T cells in long-lasting Graves disease. Time point defined: persistent/refractory GD, antithyroid drugs over 5 years with positive TRAb. The TCR library used RNA extracted from PBMCs. Library construction for TCR beta used iRepertoire HTBI primers and Arm-PCR of CDR3 regions. Using its own MiXCR run on the multiplex PCR reads, TCRdb lists one record per CDR3 protein. Of 700,000 or so distinct CDR3 sequences in the sample, 25% to 35% were seen once. The sample consisted of peripheral blood mononuclear cells (PBMCs), taken when the disease was refractory, from a patient treated with antithyroid drugs. The receptors were sampled from a female donor with Graves disease.

Ten or more counts support this clonotype. The chain is built from TRBV12-3 or TRBV12-4 and TRBJ1-3; D is undetermined. The length of the CDR3 is 16 residues. The V gene lost 4 bases and the J gene lost 0 bases, with 13 bases spanning the gap. CDR3 in DNA: TGTGCCAGCAGTTCCCGAGTCAGCTTCTCTGGAAACACCATATATTTT. Protein product: CASSSRVSFSGNTIYF.

In DNA, the CDR3 is TGTGCCAGCAAAGTGGGGGCAGGGCAACAACTGTTTTTT. Translating gives CASKVGAGQQLFF. The chain carries TRBV2 and TRBJ1-4; the D gene is possibly TRBD1 (6 bases). The germline CDR1 and CDR2 sequences are SNHLY and FYNNEI. CDR3 size: 13 residues. V was shortened by 7 bases and J by 12 bases, with 18 bases between the two germline ends.

This chain uses TRBV19 with TRBJ1-1, with D tentatively TRBD1 (5 bases). Germline loops: CDR1 LNHDA, CDR2 SQIVND (reference sequence). V gave up 0 bases and J gave up 0 bases, with 8 bases separating them. This CDR3 is built from 15 residues. DNA of the CDR3: TGTGCCAGTAGTATAGATCGACAGATGAACACTGAAGCTTTCTTT. It codes for CASSIDRQMNTEAFF.

The chain couples TRBV7-2 to TRBJ2-7; 9 nucleotides align to TRBD2. The germline V gene has CDR1 SGHTA and CDR2 FQGNSA. The CDR3 covers 14 residues. J lost 6 bases, V lost 5 bases, and 8 bases had no gene match. CDR3 coding DNA: TGTGCCAGCAGCCGCGGGAGGGCGCGTTCCGAGCAGTACTTC. Its protein product is CASSRGRARSEQYF.